This T cell receptor beta chain derives from a study of T cells in Graves' hyperthyroidism and ophthalmopathy (dated by TCRdb to the late 2010s). Broadly, across the study: Peripheral blood was sampled at the time of initial diagnosis, prior to any treatment. To identify TCR V-J signatures that set the groups apart, the researchers used a discovery cohort of more than 95 patients, made up of 43 with Graves' ophthalmopathy and about 60 with stable Graves' hyperthyroidism. Prospective prediction of ophthalmopathy was tested in an independent validation cohort consisting of 18 to 20 hyperthyroidism patients and 15 to 17 patients who later progressed to ophthalmopathy. The 95 to 100 discovery patients were randomly divided into training and test sets at a 7:3 ratio. The study also compared thyroid tissue and blood T-cell repertoires from about 6 Graves' hyperthyroidism patients. After sampling, hyperthyroidism patients received methimazole starting at 30 mg daily, and ophthalmopathy patients received high-dose intravenous methylprednisolone. The paper describes TCR Vbeta CDR3 sequencing of about 140 peripheral blood samples, made up of 43 ophthalmopathy patients, roughly 72 hyperthyroidism patients and roughly 17 progressor patients. Study-wide findings and limitations: In validation, progression to ophthalmopathy was predicted by the model with 55% to 71% sensitivity and nearly 75% specificity, a median of approximately 6.5 months before onset. Blood samples also contained most of the expanded thyroid clonotypes (frequency above 0.001), which suggests that blood repertoires may reflect thyroid immune responses. Sample size was not statistically predetermined, and investigators were not blinded to group allocation. In cross-validation, a model built on a 13 V-J signature told ophthalmopathy apart from stable hyperthyroidism with approximately 90% sensitivity and about 81% specificity, and in testing the same model reached 80%/75%.

Concerning this clonotype: The antigen it recognizes is unknown. Within one base of it there is no much larger clone, and no base qualities were kept.

Graves' hyperthyroidism was defined as stable when no progression to ophthalmopathy occurred over 18 months of follow-up. Hyperthyroidism patients were newly diagnosed, had a disease duration of under 2 months, and were aged 18 to 65 years. Exclusion was applied to patients with uncontrolled infections, other autoimmune diseases, pregnancy or lactation. Diagnoses were established on the basis of clinical symptoms, serum thyroxine and TRAb, thyroid ultrasound, and orbital computed tomography. Ficoll-Paque density gradient centrifugation was used to isolate PBMCs from 8.5 to 10 ml of fresh peripheral blood. Total RNA was extracted with Trizol reagent, and quality was checked on an Agilent 2100 Bioanalyzer. The CDR3, from cysteine to phenylalanine, totals 13 residues. Only the CDR3 DNA is retained, 39 bases long and in frame from the first base. CDR1 and CDR2, per the germline V gene (reference sequence), are GTSNPN and SVGIG. V was cut back by 2 bases and J by 2 bases, leaving a gap of 9 bases between them.

The TCR beta CDR3 regions were amplified from RNA transcripts. A first-round RT-PCR of the TCR CDR3 used the HTBI primer set with the Qiagen OneStep RT-PCR kit. A second multiplex PCR round built the libraries, followed by size selection and purification. Paired-end sequencing of the libraries was performed with 100 bp reads on an Illumina HiSeq2000. The original methods were these. SOAPnuke was used to process the raw data, throwing out any read that contained adapters or uncalled bases, had a mean Phred below 15, or lacked an exact constant-primer or identifier match. COPE v1.2.5 was used to merge the high-quality paired reads, and each unique nucleotide sequence was defined as a clonotype. MiTCR v1.1 was used to align the clonotypes against IMGT TRBV, TRBD and TRBJ reference segments. Analysis was restricted to V-J combinations with a frequency above 0.0001, which covered roughly 99% of repertoires. A TCS score was defined as the ratio of F50 (clonal expansion) to E x V (chaos), with BLOSUM62-based TCRdist applied between CDR3 peptides within each V-J. Welch's t-statistics and random forest reduced around 550 V-J features to 10 to 15, which were used in a naive Bayes classifier (R e1071). The public reads were reanalyzed by TCRdb: fastp trimming at Q25, MiXCR alignment, in-frame beta chains only. All rows with the same CDR3 protein become a single entry with the most common DNA and genes. TCRdb's processing, not the study's, gives the V and J calls here. Across this sample there are some 510,000 distinct CDR3 sequences, with around 20% seen only once. The ten largest clonotypes hold more than 20% of the sample.

The chain is assembled from TRBV30 and TRBJ1-2, and the D gene may be TRBD1, 5 bases matching. The TCR originated in a man younger than 35 with Graves' hyperthyroidism. Sequencing was carried out using blood. The DNA sequence is TGTGCCTGGAGTTTAACAGGAAACTATGGCTACACCTTC. Its protein reads: CAWSLTGNYGYTF.